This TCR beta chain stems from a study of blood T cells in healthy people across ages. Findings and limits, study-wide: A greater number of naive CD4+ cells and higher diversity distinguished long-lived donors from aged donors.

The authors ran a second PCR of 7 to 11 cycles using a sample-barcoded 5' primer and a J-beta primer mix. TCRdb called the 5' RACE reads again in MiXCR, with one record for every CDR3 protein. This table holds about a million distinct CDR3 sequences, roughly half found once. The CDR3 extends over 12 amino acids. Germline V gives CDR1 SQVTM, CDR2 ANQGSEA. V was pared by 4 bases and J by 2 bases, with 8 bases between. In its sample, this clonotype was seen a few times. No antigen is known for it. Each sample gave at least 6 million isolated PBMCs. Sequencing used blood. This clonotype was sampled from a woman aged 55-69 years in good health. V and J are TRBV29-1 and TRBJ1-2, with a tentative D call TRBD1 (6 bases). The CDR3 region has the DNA TGCAGCGTTGCGGGGGGCAACTATGGCTACACCTTC. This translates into CSVAGGNYGYTF.